This is a list of T cell receptor beta chains from one sample in a study of T-cell reconstitution after alpha-beta-depleted transplantation in children. TCRdb re-analysed the PCR reads in MiXCR, keeping a single row per CDR3 protein. Seen here are about 32,000 distinct CDR3 sequences, around 7% observed once, and the top ten hold more than 25%. Material: peripheral blood, obtained 60 days after TCRalphabeta/CD19-depleted stem cell transplant. These receptors originate from a child younger than two who had a stem cell transplant for acute myeloid leukemia, so the T cells may come from the graft donor. Each CDR3 is given with its conserved first and last residue. Each record gives: D gene, clone size, J gene, V gene, CDR3 DNA, CDR3 protein. A D gene is named only where the DNA matches it firmly. Size is stated as how often the clone was seen (once, few, many) or a class if it is expanded.

TRBD1	many	TRBJ2-7	TRBV20-1	TGCAGTTCGGGACAGGGGGCTGGGGAGCAGTACTTC	CSSGQGAGEQYF
TRBD1	many	TRBJ1-1	TRBV6-2/TRBV6-3	TGTGCCAGCAGCTCCCGCCAGGGGGCGGAAGCTTTCTTT	CASSSRQGAEAFF
-	many	TRBJ1-1	TRBV28	TGTGCCAGCAGTTTCGACAGGCCGAACACTGAAGCTTTCTTT	CASSFDRPNTEAFF
TRBD1	many	TRBJ2-3	TRBV2	TGTGCCAGCAGTATCTTTACAGGGGGGCTCACAGATACGCAGTATTTT	CASSIFTGGLTDTQYF
-	many	TRBJ1-1	TRBV6-6	TGTGCCACAGAGGGGGGGCTCAGTGAAGCTTTCTTT	CATEGGLSEAFF
TRBD1	many	TRBJ2-7	TRBV10-3	TGTGCCATCAGTGAGTCTTGGACAGGGCTTGACTACGAGCAGTACTTC	CAISESWTGLDYEQYF
-	few	TRBJ1-2	TRBV7-9	TGTGCCAGCAGCTTGACGGGCCCCACCTTC	CASSLTGPTF
-	many	TRBJ2-1	TRBV29-1	TGCAGCGTTGAAGGGACAGTGTCCTACAATGAGCAGTTCTTC	CSVEGTVSYNEQFF
-	many	TRBJ2-7	TRBV4-3	TGCGCCAGCAGCCAAGTCTCCAGGCCCTACGAGCAGTACTTC	CASSQVSRPYEQYF
TRBD1	many	TRBJ2-7	TRBV28	TGTGCCAGCACCCATGCCGGGACAGCTTCCTACGAGCAGTACTTC	CASTHAGTASYEQYF
TRBD2	many	TRBJ2-1	TRBV9	TGTGCCAGCAGCGCCCCACTAGCGGGAGGTAACAATGAGCAGTTCTTC	CASSAPLAGGNNEQFF